These 16 T cell receptor beta chains were sequenced from one sample in a study of PD-1 blockade in mismatch repair-deficient tumors. Method: immunoSEQ multiplex PCR; TCRdb's copy keeps in-frame clones and lacks some. The table has 55,000 to 85,000 clones, around 73% seen once. The sample here was peripheral blood, taken 2 weeks after starting pembrolizumab. Receptors originate from an adult with mismatch repair-deficient cancer.

This clone has only one observation. J is TRBJ2-2 and V is TRBV7-3; D assignment may be TRBD1 or TRBD2 (5 bases each). The length of the CDR3 is 14 residues. Per the germline V gene, CDR1 is SGHTA and CDR2 is FQGTGA. With 8 bases removed from V and 0 bases from J, the gap between germline ends came to 10 bases. This CDR3 reads CASRDRANTGELFF. DNA of the CDR3: TGTGCCAGCCGGGACCGAGCGAACACCGGGGAGCTGTTTTTT.

The chain joins TRBV5-1 to TRBJ2-1, with no clear D. The germline gives CDR1 SGHRS, CDR2 YFSETQ. V was trimmed by 1 base and J by 4 bases, leaving 21 bases between them. The CDR3 length is 18 residues. CDR3 sequence: CASSLPHGVGEGYNEQFF. In nucleotides, the CDR3 is TGCGCCAGCAGCTTGCCCCACGGCGTAGGAGAAGGATACAATGAGCAGTTCTTC.

The chain combines TRBV5-4 with TRBJ2-1; TRBD1 is a possible D gene (6 bases). CDR1 is SGHNT and CDR2 is YYREEE in the germline V gene (reference sequence). The CDR3 sequence is 14 residues long. V dropped 1 base and J dropped 1 base, with 6 bases sitting between them. The CDR3 nucleotides are TGTGCCAGCAGCTTGAGGGGGTCCTACAATGAGCAGTTCTTC. This translates into CASSLRGSYNEQFF.

The rearrangement joins TRBV13 to TRBJ1-2, with D hard to call. V was pared by 1 base and J by 3 bases, with 6 bases between. Per the germline V gene, CDR1 is PRHDT and CDR2 is FYEKMQ (reference sequence). The CDR3 is 13 amino acids. The chain's CDR3 is CASSLDGDYGYTF. The CDR3 nucleotides read TGTGCCAGCAGCTTAGACGGAGACTATGGCTACACCTTC. Full variable domain (outside the CDR3, taken from reference TRBV13 and TRBJ1-2): AAGVIQSPRHLIKEKRETATLKCYPIPRHDTVYWYQQGPGQDPQFLISFYEKMQSDKGSIPDRFSAQQFSDYHSELNMSSLELGDSALYFCASSLDGDYGYTFGSGTRLTVV.

The rearrangement links TRBV28 to TRBJ1-2; no reliable D call. This CDR3 has 11 amino acids. Trimming left V 9 bases short and J 2 bases short, with 7 bases between. CDR1 and CDR2 (germline): MDHEN, SYDVKM. CDR3 amino acids: CASQLNYGYTF. Here the CDR3 DNA reads TGTGCCAGTCAGCTCAACTATGGCTACACCTTC.

The chain joins TRBV27 to TRBJ2-6; no firm D call. The CDR3 is made up of 15 amino acids. Germline V CDR1 and CDR2: MNHEY, SMNVEV (reference sequence). Trimming shortened V by 3 bases and J by 1 base, and 7 bases separated the two germline ends. In DNA form, the CDR3 reads TGTGCCAGCAGTTTTAGGGTGTCTGGGGCCAACGTCCTGACTTTC. It specifies CASSFRVSGANVLTF.

The chain recombines TRBV29-1 with TRBJ2-5, with D possibly matching TRBD2 (6 bases). This CDR3 is 13 amino acids long. V gave up 3 bases and J gave up 5 bases, with 13 bases separating them. CDR1 is SQVTM and CDR2 is ANQGSEA in the germline V gene. CDR3: CSVEGGGWETQYF. The DNA for the CDR3 is TGCAGCGTTGAGGGCGGAGGGTGGGAGACCCAGTACTTC.

This clone was observed once. This sequence joins TRBV6-1 and TRBJ1-1; 9 nucleotides match TRBD1. V lost 10 bases, J lost 4 bases, and 10 bases stayed unmatched. Germline V gene lookup returns CDR1 MNHNS and CDR2 SASEGT. The CDR3 is made up of 14 amino acids. CDR3 nucleotides: TGTGCCACCAGCAAGGGACAGGGAGGCACTGAAGCTTTCTTT. It specifies CATSKGQGGTEAFF.

This clone has only one observation. The chain is built from TRBV7-2 and TRBJ2-1; the D is unclear. V lost 5 bases and J 5 bases, leaving 4 bases between the germline ends. This CDR3 has 11 amino acids. Germline loops: CDR1 SGHTA, CDR2 FQGNSA. This CDR3 is CASSRNNEQFF. CDR3 bases: TGTGCCAGCAGCCGAAACAATGAGCAGTTCTTC.

This clone was observed a handful of times. This chain links TRBV30 with TRBJ1-3; no clear D. This CDR3 is built from 15 residues. Trimming took 2 bases from V and 0 from J, leaving 11 bases between them. CDR1 GTSNPN and CDR2 SVGIG come from the germline V gene (reference sequence). DNA for the CDR3: TGTGCCTGGAGTTATGCAGGATCCTCTGGAAACACCATATATTTT. Amino acids: CAWSYAGSSGNTIYF.

V and J are TRBV4-2 and TRBJ2-7; 7 positions agree with TRBD1. Germline V gene lookup returns CDR1 LGHNA and CDR2 YNFKEQ. The V and J ends lost 6 bases and 3 bases, in that order; junction bases with no gene match: 23. This CDR3 spans 19 amino acids. The CDR3 is CASSSLRRQGVPQLYEQYF. CDR3 coding DNA: TGTGCCAGCAGTTCACTCCGGAGACAGGGTGTTCCCCAACTCTACGAGCAGTACTTC.

The chain employs TRBV6-6 and TRBJ2-3, with D perhaps matching TRBD2 (5 bases). Trimming removed 6 bases from V and 5 bases from J, with 15 bases in between. The germline gives CDR1 MNHNY, CDR2 SVGAGI (reference sequence). The CDR3 totals 14 residues. The CDR3 region is CASSSGLEGDTQYF. The CDR3 DNA reads as TGTGCCAGCAGCTCCGGTCTCGAGGGAGATACGCAGTATTTT.

The V call is TRBV19, the J call TRBJ2-7; 7 nucleotides match TRBD1. The CDR3 contains 14 residues. J lost 3 bases, V lost 5 bases, and 7 bases had no gene match. Germline assignment: CDR1 LNHDA and CDR2 SQIVND (reference sequence). The CDR3 is CASSRTGTDYEQYF. The CDR3 DNA sequence: TGTGCCAGTAGTCGTACCGGGACAGACTACGAGCAGTACTTC.

This chain links TRBV11-2 with TRBJ2-1, with TRBD2 identical over 9 bases. V shed 5 bases, J shed 8 bases, and the junction held 13 bases outside the gene matches. Germline V gene lookup returns CDR1 SGHAT and CDR2 FQNNGV. This CDR3 comprises 16 residues. CDR3 coding DNA: TGTGCCAGCAGCCCCCAAGGTTCTAGCGGGATCTATGAGCAGTTCTTC. Translated, it gives CASSPQGSSGIYEQFF.

The V call is TRBV5-4, the J call TRBJ2-3, with 9 bases that match TRBD2. J lost 5 bases, V lost 4 bases, and 14 bases had no gene match. The CDR3 contains 17 residues. Per the germline V gene, CDR1 is SGHNT and CDR2 is YYREEE (reference sequence). The chain's CDR3 is CASSPRGGGRVVDTQYF. DNA for the CDR3: TGTGCCAGCAGCCCCCGTGGGGGCGGGAGGGTGGTAGATACGCAGTATTTT.

The chain joins TRBV13 to TRBJ1-1, with 9 bases identical to TRBD1. Germline CDR1 reads PRHDT; CDR2 reads FYEKMQ (reference sequence). This CDR3 comprises 15 residues. V was pared by 4 bases and J by 2 bases, with 5 bases of the junction left unmatched. CDR3 in amino acids: CASSSDRGLNTEAFF. CDR3 coding DNA: TGTGCCAGCAGCTCGGACAGGGGCCTTAACACTGAAGCTTTCTTT.